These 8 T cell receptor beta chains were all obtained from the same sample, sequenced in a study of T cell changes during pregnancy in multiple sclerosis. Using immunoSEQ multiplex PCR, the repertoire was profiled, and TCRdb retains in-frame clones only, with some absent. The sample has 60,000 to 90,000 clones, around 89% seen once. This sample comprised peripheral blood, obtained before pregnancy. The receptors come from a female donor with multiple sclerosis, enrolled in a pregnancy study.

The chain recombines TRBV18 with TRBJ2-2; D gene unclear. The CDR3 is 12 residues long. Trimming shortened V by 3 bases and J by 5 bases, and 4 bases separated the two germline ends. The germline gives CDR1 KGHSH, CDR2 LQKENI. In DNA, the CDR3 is TGTGCCAGCTCACCCCGGACCGGGGAGCTGTTTTTT. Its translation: CASSPRTGELFF. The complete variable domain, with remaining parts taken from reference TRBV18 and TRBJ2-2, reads NAGVMQNPRHLVRRRGQEARLRCSPMKGHSHVYWYRQLPEEGLKFMVYLQKENIIDESGMPKERFSAEFPKEGPSILRIQQVVRGDSAAYFCASSPRTGELFFGEGSRLTVL.

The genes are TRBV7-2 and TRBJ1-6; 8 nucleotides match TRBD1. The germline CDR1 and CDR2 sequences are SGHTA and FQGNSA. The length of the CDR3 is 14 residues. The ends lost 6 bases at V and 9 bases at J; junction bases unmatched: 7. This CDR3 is CASSYPGGSSPLHF. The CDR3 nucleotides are TGTGCCAGCAGTTATCCAGGGGGCTCTTCACCCCTCCACTTT. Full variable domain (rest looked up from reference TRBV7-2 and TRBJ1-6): GAGVSQSPSNKVTEKGKDVELRCDPISGHTALYWYRQSLGQGLEFLIYFQGNSAPDKSGLPSDRFSAERTGGSVSTLTIQRTQQEDSAVYLCASSYPGGSSPLHFGNGTRLTVT.

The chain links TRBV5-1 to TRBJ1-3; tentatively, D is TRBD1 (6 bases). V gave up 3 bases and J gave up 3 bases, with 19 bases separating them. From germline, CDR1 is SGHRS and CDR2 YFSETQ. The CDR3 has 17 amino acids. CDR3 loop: CASSSGHRVAGGNTIYF. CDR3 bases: TGCGCCAGCAGCTCGGGCCACAGGGTCGCGGGTGGAAACACCATATATTTT.

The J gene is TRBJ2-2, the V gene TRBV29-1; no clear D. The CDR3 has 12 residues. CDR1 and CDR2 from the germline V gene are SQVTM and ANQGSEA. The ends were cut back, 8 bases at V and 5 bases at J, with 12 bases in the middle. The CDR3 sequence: CSFIHQTGELFF. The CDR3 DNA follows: TGCAGCTTCATACACCAGACCGGGGAGCTGTTTTTT.

The CDR3 nucleotides read TGCGCCAGCAGCCAAGAACAGGTACGAGGTTTAGGCTACACCTTC. Amino acids: CASSQEQVRGLGYTF. V gene TRBV4-1 combines with J gene TRBJ1-2; TRBD1 is a possible D gene (5 bases). The CDR3 runs 15 residues. The V gene's germline CDR1 is MGHRA and CDR2 YSYEKL. The germline V and J ends were trimmed by 0 bases and 8 bases, with 16 bases remaining between them.

CDR3 in DNA: TGTGCCAGCAGCTCCTTGGGCGGGCTCGAGCAGTACTTC. Its translation is CASSSLGGLEQYF. The chain joins TRBV5-6 to TRBJ2-7; the D gene is possibly TRBD2 (5 bases). Germline CDR1 SGHDT, CDR2 YYEEEE. The CDR3 has 13 residues. Trimming left V 3 bases short and J 6 bases short, with 13 bases between.

The CDR3 sequence is CASSLAGTDSEKLFF. CDR3 coding DNA: TGTGCCAGCAGCTTGGCAGGGACAGACTCTGAAAAACTGTTTTTT. The chain has TRBV5-6 and TRBJ1-4, with 7 bases aligning to TRBD1. The CDR3 extends over 15 amino acids. Germline assignment: CDR1 SGHDT and CDR2 YYEEEE. J gave up 7 bases and V 0 bases, and 6 bases lay outside the gene matches.

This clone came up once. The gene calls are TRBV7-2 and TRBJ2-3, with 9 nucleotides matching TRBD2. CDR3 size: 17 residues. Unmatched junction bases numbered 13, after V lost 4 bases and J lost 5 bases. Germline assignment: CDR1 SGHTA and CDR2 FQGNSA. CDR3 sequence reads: CASSSSGGGAWVDTQYF. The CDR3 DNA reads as TGTGCCAGCAGCTCTAGCGGCGGGGGGGCCTGGGTAGATACGCAGTATTTT.